The 32 T cell receptor beta chains given below trace back to one sample, sequenced in a study of tumor-infiltrating lymphocytes in primary liver carcinoma. The roughly 18-32 mg bulk tissue piece was not sorted before simultaneous RNA and DNA extraction. A primer matching the constant region was used to make TCR beta cDNA from around 550 ng of total RNA. The TCR beta library was amplified through three nested multiplex PCR rounds in a modified ARM-PCR procedure. Primers for the first two PCR rounds were TRBV1-TRBV30 forward primers and a C-beta reverse primer (approximately 10 cycles per round). TCRdb itself ran the multiplex PCR reads through MiXCR, one entry per CDR3 protein. The table records approximately 88,000 distinct CDR3 sequences, around 68% of them present only once. Sequenced sample: tumor-adjacent normal liver tissue. Every receptor here comes from a man between 35 and 55 years old with primary liver carcinoma and hepatitis B virus infection.

The chain joins TRBV11-2 to TRBJ2-3, with 8 bases that match TRBD2. The germline gives CDR1 SGHAT, CDR2 FQNNGV. The V gene end was trimmed by 7 bases and the J gene end by 0 bases; junction bases not matched to a gene: 12. The CDR3 sequence is 17 residues long. CDR3 sequence: CASISGLAGGSTDTQYF. The DNA of the CDR3 is TGTGCCAGCATCTCTGGACTTGCGGGGGGAAGCACAGATACGCAGTATTTT.

A remark on this clonotype: Sequence at one end of the junction differs from germline and may be a read error. The rearrangement uses TRBV6-1 and TRBJ2-7, with D perhaps matching TRBD2 (5 bases). Germline V gives CDR1 MNHNS, CDR2 SASEGT. This CDR3 contains 13 residues. CDR3: CAGSAPGTHEQYF. The CDR3 DNA sequence: TGTGCCGGCAGTGCCCCGGGAACTCACGAGCAGTACTTC.

The chain couples TRBV7-9 to TRBJ1-4; D unresolved. The V and J ends lost 0 bases and 2 bases respectively, with 10 bases between them. The germline gives CDR1 SEHNR, CDR2 FQNEAQ (reference sequence). The CDR3 loop spans 16 amino acids. The CDR3, as DNA: TGTGCCAGCAGCTTAGCTTTGGGGATGACTAATGAAAAACTGTTTTTT. It translates to CASSLALGMTNEKLFF.

The gene calls are TRBV11-2 and TRBJ2-1, with TRBD1 matching 7 bases. CDR3 size: 15 residues. The junction had 11 bases not matched to a gene; V was cut back by 10 bases and J by 2 bases. CDR1 SGHAT and CDR2 FQNNGV come from the germline V gene. DNA for the CDR3: TGTGCCAATAGCTCCCGACAGGGACCCTACAATGAGCAGTTCTTC. Protein sequence: CANSSRQGPYNEQFF.

As concerns this clonotype: At one end the junction does not follow the germline gene, possibly because of a read error. This chain links TRBV6-1 with TRBJ2-3; 8 bases match TRBD1. The CDR3 contains 22 residues. Germline V gene sequence: CDR1 MNHNS, CDR2 SASEGT. The CDR3 is CTSSPDRVRWGSAEARADTQYF. CDR3 bases: TGTACCAGCAGCCCGGACAGGGTCCGTTGGGGTTCAGCGGAAGCTCGGGCAGATACGCAGTATTTT.

This chain uses TRBV6-2 or TRBV6-3 with TRBJ2-3; no definite D call. There are 14 residues in the CDR3. The V end was cut by 8 bases, the J end by 2 bases, with 14 bases between. CDR1 MNHEY and CDR2 SVGEGT come from the germline V gene. Here the CDR3 reads CASGESVSTDTQYF. DNA of the CDR3: TGTGCCAGCGGTGAGTCAGTCTCCACAGATACGCAGTATTTT.

This chain connects TRBV29-1 to TRBJ2-1, with 11 bases that match TRBD1. CDR3 length: 13 amino acids. Germline trimming cut 6 bases from V and 12 bases from J; bases unmatched to any gene: 10. Germline CDR1 SQVTM, CDR2 ANQGSEA. CDR3: CSVDRDRGDGQFF. In nucleotides, the CDR3 is TGCAGCGTGGACCGGGACAGGGGGGATGGGCAGTTCTTC.

This clonotype was seen only once. At one boundary the junction diverges from the germline segment, which might be a read error. This rearrangement joins TRBV7-2 to TRBJ2-2, with D perhaps matching TRBD2 (8 bases). This CDR3 is built from 17 residues. Germline lookup yields CDR1 SGHTA and CDR2 FQGNSA. CDR3: CASSLYGGLANTGELSF. CDR3 nucleotide sequence: TGTGCCAGCAGCTTATACGGAGGACTAGCTAACACAGGGGAGTTGTCTTTT.

With regard to this clonotype: The junction differs from germline at one of its ends, possibly a read error. The V and J genes are TRBV6-5 and TRBJ1-5; a possible D gene is TRBD1 (5 bases). This CDR3 has 17 residues. Looked up from germline, CDR1 is MNHEY and CDR2 is SVGAGI. CDR3 DNA sequence: TGTACCAGCAGTTTGGAATTCCGGGACCTTAGCAATCAGCCCCAGCATTTT. Its protein product is CTSSLEFRDLSNQPQHF.

Regarding this clonotype: An end of the junction differs from the germline gene, which may be a read error. V and J are TRBV5-6 and TRBJ1-1, with D maybe TRBD1 (5 bases). The germline V gene has CDR1 SGHDT and CDR2 YYEEEE. This CDR3 spans 15 amino acids. In DNA form, the CDR3 reads TGTGCTAGCAGCGGAAGGGACGGAATGAACACTGAAGCTTTCTTT. Translated, it gives CASSGRDGMNTEAFF.

In the case of this clonotype: The junction departs from germline at one end; a sequencing error may be responsible. This sequence joins TRBV6-1 and TRBJ1-1, with no clear D. CDR1 and CDR2 from the germline V gene are MNHNS and SASEGT. There are 13 residues in the CDR3. The CDR3 DNA sequence: TGTGTCAGCAGTGTTAGAGAGAACACTGAAGCTTTCTTT. Translating it yields CVSSVRENTEAFF.

The chain combines TRBV28 with TRBJ2-7; D is possibly TRBD2 (6 bases). V was trimmed by 3 bases and J by 13 bases, leaving 19 bases between them. Germline lookup yields CDR1 MDHEN and CDR2 SYDVKM. The CDR3 totals 13 residues. This chain's CDR3 is CASSFRGGIRHYF. CDR3 in DNA: TGTGCCAGCAGTTTCCGGGGCGGGATCCGGCACTACTTC. The full variable domain, rest sourced from reference TRBV28 and TRBJ2-7, is DVKVTQSSRYLVKRTGEKVFLECVQDMDHENMFWYRQDPGLGLRLIYFSYDVKMKEKGDIPEGYSVSREKKERFSLILESASTNQTSMYLCASSFRGGIRHYFGPGTRLTVT.

The chain uses TRBV5-1 and TRBJ1-2, with D unclear. CDR1 and CDR2 (germline): SGHRS, YFSETQ. The CDR3 runs 14 residues. V gave up 6 bases and J gave up 7 bases, with 19 bases separating them. Here the CDR3 reads CASIADGMDAGYTF. Here the CDR3 DNA reads TGCGCCAGCATCGCAGACGGAATGGACGCTGGCTACACCTTC. The variable domain in full, completed from reference TRBV5-1 and TRBJ1-2, reads KAGVTQTPRYLIKTRGQQVTLSCSPISGHRSVSWYQQTPGQGLQFLFEYFSETQRNKGNFPGRFSGRQFSNSRSEMNVSTLELGDSALYLCASIADGMDAGYTFGSGTRLTVV.

This clonotype was detected ten times or more. J is TRBJ2-7 and V is TRBV29-1; 8 bases agree with TRBD1. V was pared by 7 bases and J by 11 bases, with 10 bases of the junction left unmatched. The CDR3 extends over 11 amino acids. Germline V gives CDR1 SQVTM, CDR2 ANQGSEA. The CDR3 spells CSATTGALEYF. Written as DNA, the CDR3 is TGCAGCGCCACGACAGGGGCTCTGGAGTACTTC.

This clonotype was detected only a few times. The chain links TRBV30 to TRBJ2-1; 9 nucleotides align to TRBD2. Trimming removed 1 base from V and 7 bases from J; junction bases left unmatched: 11. This CDR3 comprises 16 residues. Germline CDR1 and CDR2: GTSNPN and SVGIG (reference sequence). The CDR3 DNA sequence: TGTGCCTGGAGTGCCCCGGGAGCGGGAGGCCCGAATGAGCAGTTCTTC. Translation gives CAWSAPGAGGPNEQFF.

This clonotype was seen a handful of times. A much more abundant neighbour one base away suggests this may be a read error. CDR3 in amino acids: CASTPGLVDNEQFF. CDR3 sequence (DNA): TGTGCCAGCACCCCGGGACTAGTGGACAATGAGCAGTTCTTC. The genes are TRBV6-5 and TRBJ2-1; the match to TRBD2 covers 8 bases. The V gene end was trimmed by 7 bases and the J gene end by 5 bases; junction bases not matched to a gene: 7. Germline loops: CDR1 MNHEY, CDR2 SVGAGI. The CDR3 has 14 residues.

In this sample, this clonotype turned up many times. This sequence joins TRBV7-8 and TRBJ2-3; D unclear. From germline, CDR1 is SGHVS and CDR2 FQNEAQ. CDR3 length: 13 amino acids. V was shortened by 5 bases and J by 4 bases, with 10 bases between the two germline ends. This CDR3 is CASSLMQADTQYF. In nucleotides, the CDR3 is TGTGCCAGCAGCCTCATGCAGGCAGATACGCAGTATTTT.

In the case of this clonotype: One base away lies a much larger clone, so this may be a sequencing read error. The chain combines TRBV14 with TRBJ2-5; D is ambiguous. This CDR3 comprises 12 residues. Germline-derived CDR1 and CDR2 are SGHDN and FVKESK. As DNA, the CDR3 is TGTGCCAGCAACCAAGACGGGCCGACCCAGTACTTC. Translated, it gives CASNQDGPTQYF.

A remark on this clonotype: An end of the junction does not agree with germline; a read error may underlie this. The chain employs TRBV5-5 and TRBJ2-1; D unclear. The CDR3 consists of 15 residues. Germline CDR1 is SGHKS and CDR2 is YYEKEE (reference sequence). The CDR3 is CASSLKASSYNEQVF. The CDR3, as DNA: TGTGCCAGCAGCTTGAAGGCGAGCTCCTACAATGAGCAGGTCTTC.

This clonotype was detected a few times. The chain is built from TRBV28 and TRBJ2-2; TRBD1 matches at 8 bases. Trimming at V came to 4 bases and at J to 5 bases, leaving 9 bases not matched to a gene. The CDR3 runs to 16 residues. In germline, CDR1 is MDHEN, CDR2 SYDVKM. CDR3 sequence (DNA): TGTGCCAGCAGTTCCGGGGCAGGGGGCCGTACCGGGGAGCTGTTTTTT. This gives the protein CASSSGAGGRTGELFF.

This clonotype came up once. The V call is TRBV29-1, the J call TRBJ2-2; 11 bases map to TRBD1. The junction had 16 bases not matched to a gene; V was cut back by 5 bases and J by 8 bases. Germline CDR1 is SQVTM and CDR2 is ANQGSEA. The CDR3 covers 17 residues. The CDR3 bases are TGCAGCGTTCAGAGAGGGACAGGGGGGATCGGGTCGGGGGAGCTGTTTTTT. Its protein is CSVQRGTGGIGSGELFF.

The table lists this clonotype with a few counts. Compared with germline, one end of the junction differs, possibly owing to a read error. The J gene is TRBJ2-1, the V gene TRBV11-2; D uncertain. The CDR3 contains 13 residues. Germline CDR1 is SGHAT and CDR2 is FQNNGV. As DNA, the CDR3 is TGTGCCAGCAGCAAGACATCCTATAATGAGCAGTTCTTC. It translates to CASSKTSYNEQFF.

V gene TRBV29-1 combines with J gene TRBJ2-1, with D unclear. Germline V gene lookup returns CDR1 SQVTM and CDR2 ANQGSEA. The CDR3 totals 13 residues. V lost 5 bases and J 6 bases, leaving 14 bases between the germline ends. The DNA of the CDR3 is TGCAGCGTTACATTGCCCCTGAGCAATGAGCAGTTCTTC. Residues: CSVTLPLSNEQFF.

The chain uses TRBV13 and TRBJ2-1; D unclear. CDR1 is PRHDT, CDR2 FYEKMQ, per germline (reference sequence). Trimming left V 5 bases short and J 9 bases short, with 8 bases between. The CDR3 covers 11 residues. In DNA, the CDR3 is TGTGCCAGCAGCGTAATAAGTGAGCAGTTCTTC. As protein: CASSVISEQFF.

On this clonotype: One end of the junction varies from germline; a read error may be responsible. V and J are TRBV29-1 and TRBJ1-4; TRBD1 matches at 9 bases. The CDR3 sequence is 15 residues long. CDR1 and CDR2 (germline): SQVTM, ANQGSEA. The CDR3 spells CSVEDLGQGDEILFF. CDR3 coding DNA: TGCAGCGTTGAAGACCTGGGACAGGGTGATGAAATACTGTTTTTT.

With respect to this clonotype: A junction boundary mismatches the germline segment, possibly from a read error. The rearrangement links TRBV11-2 to TRBJ2-3, with 10 bases that match TRBD2. This CDR3 is built from 15 residues. Germline CDR1 SGHAT, CDR2 FQNNGV. The CDR3 spells CASSLLAGGEDMQYF. The CDR3 DNA is TGTGCCAGCAGCTTATTAGCGGGAGGAGAGGATATGCAGTATTTT.

Remarks on this clonotype: A junction boundary mismatches the germline segment, possibly from a read error. The genes are TRBV28 and TRBJ2-1; no clear D gene. From germline, CDR1 is MDHEN and CDR2 SYDVKM. The CDR3 runs 16 residues. CDR3 nucleotides: TGTGCCAACAGTTTACTATACGGAAAGAATCGGGATGAGCAGTTCTTC. This translates into CANSLLYGKNRDEQFF.

By frequency in the sample, this clonotype is medium-sized. The chain combines TRBV29-1 with TRBJ2-7; D uncertain. Per germline, CDR1 SQVTM and CDR2 ANQGSEA. Trimming left V 4 bases short and J 3 bases short, with 16 bases between. CDR3 size: 14 residues. The CDR3 is CSVGGSLSSYEQYF. In DNA, the CDR3 is TGCAGCGTTGGGGGATCCCTTTCGAGCTACGAGCAGTACTTC.

The sample holds many counts of this clonotype. This sequence joins TRBV6-5 and TRBJ2-2; D gene unclear. Germline lookup yields CDR1 MNHEY and CDR2 SVGAGI. V lost 0 bases to trimming and J lost 11 bases, with 16 bases between them. The CDR3 spans 15 residues. CDR3 residues: CASSYSIGRNPELFF. In nucleotides, the CDR3 is TGTGCCAGCAGTTACTCGATTGGAAGAAATCCAGAGCTGTTTTTT.

Worth noting for this clonotype: The germline gene is not matched at one end of the junction; a read error may be the cause. This sequence joins TRBV6-1 and TRBJ2-1; D assignment may be TRBD1 or TRBD2 (5 bases each). This CDR3 contains 13 residues. The germline V gene encodes CDR1 MNHNS and CDR2 SASEGT. CDR3 DNA sequence: TGTGCCAGCAGACACCGGGACCTCAATGATCAGTTCTTC. It is translated as CASRHRDLNDQFF.

With respect to this clonotype: The CDR3 does not end in the conserved phenylalanine or tryptophan, so this is likely a read error. This sequence joins TRBV11-2 and TRBJ2-3, with D perhaps matching TRBD1 (6 bases). This CDR3 region has 15 residues. Germline V gene lookup returns CDR1 SGHAT and CDR2 FQNNGV. CDR3 coding DNA: TGTGCCAGAAGCTTCCTTTACAGGGACGGGGATACGCAGTATCTT. Translated, it gives CARSFLYRDGDTQYL.

Ten or more counts support this clonotype. J is TRBJ2-2 and V is TRBV5-4, with TRBD1 as a possible D gene (7 bases). The germline V gene has CDR1 SGHNT and CDR2 YYREEE (reference sequence). The V gene lost 0 bases and the J gene lost 0 bases, with 15 bases spanning the gap. The CDR3 extends over 18 amino acids. The DNA of the CDR3 is TGTGCCAGCAGCTTGGGGGGGGACAGTTCCGCGAACACCGGGGAGCTGTTTTTT. This codes for CASSLGGDSSANTGELFF.